This TCR beta chain was sequenced during a study of blood T cell repertoires in COVID-19. On the study more broadly: Samples of COVID-19 (acute and convalescent) were obtained from the United States, Italy and Spain.

Original processing notes: Amplified reference gene primers provided the basis for estimating nucleated cell counts. Measured with immunoSEQ multiplex PCR; TCRdb has only the in-frame clones, and not every one. V and J calls and clone size are as listed in that table; D and trimming were resolved from the DNA. The profile covers tens of thousands of clones, with roughly nine tenths appearing a single time and roughly 1.2% taken by the ten largest. The ends lost 2 bases at V and 0 bases at J; junction bases unmatched: 12. Germline V gives CDR1 LGHNT, CDR2 FRNRAP. The CDR3 loop spans 18 amino acids. What was sequenced was peripheral blood. The TCR originated in a man in his sixties with acute or convalescent COVID-19. The chain links TRBV12-5 to TRBJ1-1; 7 nucleotides align to TRBD1. The CDR3 sequence is CASGLTSQGGSLNTEAFF. The CDR3 bases are TGTGCTAGTGGTTTGACATCTCAGGGGGGCAGCTTGAACACTGAAGCTTTCTTT.